The 14 T cell receptor beta chains reported below all come from one sample, sequenced in a study of blood T cell repertoires in COVID-19. Repertoires were generated with immunoSEQ multiplex PCR, while TCRdb's copy carries only in-frame clones and drops some. This table has about 99,000 clones, roughly 90% appearing once. The specimen was peripheral blood. Source of these receptors: a woman aged 55 to 70 with acute or convalescent COVID-19.

The V gene is TRBV30, the J gene TRBJ1-6, with D possibly TRBD1 on 5 matching bases. CDR1 is GTSNPN and CDR2 is SVGIG in the germline V gene (reference sequence). Trimming left V 3 bases short and J 7 bases short, with 13 bases between. The CDR3 has 14 amino acids. The CDR3 DNA is TGTGCCTGGAGGGCCGGGACTGCGAATTCACCCCTCCACTTT. This codes for CAWRAGTANSPLHF. The full variable domain, with the rest looked up from reference TRBV30 and TRBJ1-6, is SQTIHQWPATLVQPVGSPLSLECTVEGTSNPNLYWYRQAAGRGLQLLFYSVGIGQISSEVPQNLSASRPQDRQFILSSKKLLLSDSGFYLCAWRAGTANSPLHFGNGTRLTVT.

A word on this clone: Germline and junction disagree at one end, which may indicate a read error. The genes are TRBV10-3 and TRBJ2-5, with 9 bases lining up with TRBD2. Germline CDR1 is ENHRY and CDR2 is SYGVKD. The CDR3 is made up of 14 amino acids. In DNA form, the CDR3 reads TGTGCCAGCAGTTTTAGCGGGAGAAAAGAGACCCAGTACTTC. Encoded protein: CASSFSGRKETQYF.

The chain links TRBV6-5 to TRBJ2-2; 13 nucleotides agree with TRBD2. V lost 6 bases, J lost 6 bases, and 4 bases stayed unmatched. Germline V gives CDR1 MNHEY, CDR2 SVGAGI. This CDR3 comprises 15 residues. CDR3 sequence: CASSRLAGGAGELFF. The CDR3, as DNA: TGTGCCAGCAGCCGACTAGCGGGAGGCGCCGGGGAGCTGTTTTTT.

V is TRBV27 and J is TRBJ1-6; D might be TRBD1 (5 bases). Germline CDR1 reads MNHEY; CDR2 reads SMNVEV (reference sequence). CDR3 length equals 15 residues. V was cut by 5 bases and J by 4 bases, with 12 bases left in between. The CDR3 DNA is TGTGCCAGCAGTACATCCGGGACTTATAATTCACCCCTCCACTTT. Translated: CASSTSGTYNSPLHF.

The rearrangement joins TRBV28 to TRBJ2-1; D may be TRBD1 (7 bases). V was cut by 6 bases and J by 3 bases, with 15 bases left in between. Germline values: CDR1 MDHEN, CDR2 SYDVKM. CDR3 length equals 15 residues. Here the CDR3 DNA reads TGTGCCAGCAGCCAGGGGGGCAATCTCTACAATGAGCAGTTCTTC. It is translated as CASSQGGNLYNEQFF. Drawing the rest from reference TRBV28 and TRBJ2-1, the complete variable domain is DVKVTQSSRYLVKRTGEKVFLECVQDMDHENMFWYRQDPGLGLRLIYFSYDVKMKEKGDIPEGYSVSREKKERFSLILESASTNQTSMYLCASSQGGNLYNEQFFGPGTRLTVL.

The V call is TRBV5-5, the J call TRBJ2-3; possibly TRBD1 for D (5 bases). V dropped 1 base and J dropped 4 bases, with 10 bases sitting between them. Germline V gene sequence: CDR1 SGHKS, CDR2 YYEKEE (reference sequence). This CDR3 is built from 14 residues. CDR3 sequence reads: CASSLLQGADTQYF. CDR3 DNA sequence: TGTGCCAGCAGCTTGCTGCAGGGTGCAGATACGCAGTATTTT. Complete variable domain (other parts from reference TRBV5-5 and TRBJ2-3): DAGVTQSPTHLIKTRGQQVTLRCSPISGHKSVSWYQQVLGQGPQFIFQYYEKEERGRGNFPDRFSARQFPNYSSELNVNALLLGDSALYLCASSLLQGADTQYFGPGTRLTVL.

In this sample, this clone turned up a few times. The rearrangement links TRBV29-1 to TRBJ2-5; the match to TRBD1 covers 7 bases. The length of the CDR3 is 12 residues. Unmatched junction bases numbered 5, after V lost 6 bases and J lost 4 bases. The V gene's germline CDR1 is SQVTM and CDR2 ANQGSEA. The CDR3 loop is CSVQGRGETQYF. CDR3 DNA sequence: TGCAGCGTACAGGGGCGCGGAGAGACCCAGTACTTC.

The CDR3 DNA reads TGTGCCACCAGGCGGGGACAGGGGTTCCCGAACACTGAAGCTTTCTTT. Its translation: CATRRGQGFPNTEAFF. V and J are TRBV19 and TRBJ1-1; 10 positions agree with TRBD1. This CDR3 has 16 amino acids. Germline values: CDR1 LNHDA, CDR2 SQIVND (reference sequence). V lost 10 bases and J lost 1; bases outside the gene matches: 12.

V gene TRBV7-9 combines with J gene TRBJ2-3; TRBD2 agrees at 11 bases. This CDR3 region has 15 residues. Germline V gene sequence: CDR1 SEHNR, CDR2 FQNEAQ (reference sequence). With V trimmed by 5 bases and J by 7 bases, 8 bases remained unmatched. The CDR3 loop is CASSLLAGGPNTQYF. In DNA, the CDR3 is TGTGCCAGCAGCCTCTTAGCGGGAGGGCCAAATACGCAGTATTTT.

This chain joins TRBV11-2 and TRBJ1-4, with 8 bases identical to TRBD1. With V trimmed by 5 bases and J by 6 bases, 11 bases remained unmatched. The CDR3 has 16 residues. CDR1 SGHAT and CDR2 FQNNGV come from the germline V gene. This CDR3 is CASSPGTETGDEKLFF. The DNA of the CDR3 is TGTGCCAGCAGCCCCGGCACGGAGACAGGGGATGAAAAACTGTTTTTT.

V is TRBV6-6 and J is TRBJ1-1; 9 bases agree with TRBD1. The CDR3 totals 12 residues. Germline V gives CDR1 MNHNY, CDR2 SVGAGI (reference sequence). V lost 5 bases, J lost 9 bases, and 4 bases stayed unmatched. This CDR3 is CASSPGQGQAFF. CDR3 nucleotides: TGTGCCAGCAGTCCGGGACAGGGTCAAGCTTTCTTT.

The gene calls are TRBV7-2 and TRBJ2-1, with 7 bases fitting TRBD1. The CDR3 has 14 amino acids. V lost 4 bases and J lost 9; bases outside the gene matches: 9. Germline CDR1 is SGHTA and CDR2 is FQGNSA. The CDR3 loop reads CASSSTGSVGEQFF. In DNA form, the CDR3 reads TGTGCCAGCAGCTCGACAGGGTCGGTTGGTGAGCAGTTCTTC. Supplemented by reference TRBV7-2 and TRBJ2-1, the full variable domain reads GAGVSQSPSNKVTEKGKDVELRCDPISGHTALYWYRQSLGQGLEFLIYFQGNSAPDKSGLPSDRFSAERTGGSVSTLTIQRTQQEDSAVYLCASSSTGSVGEQFFGPGTRLTVL.

This rearrangement joins TRBV27 to TRBJ1-2; 9 bases agree with TRBD1. V lost 2 bases and J lost 8; bases outside the gene matches: 6. This CDR3 has 14 amino acids. CDR1 and CDR2 from the germline V gene are MNHEY and SMNVEV (reference sequence). CDR3 nucleotides: TGTGCCAGCAGTTTAGACAGGGGGACCCCGGGCTACACCTTC. This encodes CASSLDRGTPGYTF.

The genes are TRBV6-4 and TRBJ1-1; no reliable D call. V was clipped by 9 bases and J by 4 bases, with 15 bases between them. This CDR3 contains 13 residues. The germline V gene encodes CDR1 MRHNA and CDR2 SNTAGT. Here the CDR3 reads CARVLPGSTEAFF. In nucleotides, the CDR3 is TGTGCCAGAGTACTCCCGGGGAGCACTGAAGCTTTCTTT.